This is a list of T cell receptor beta chains from one sample in a study of CD8 T cells in Susac syndrome. MiXCR, run by TCRdb on the immunoSEQ multiplex PCR reads, gives a single entry per CDR3 protein. The sample contains about 300,000 distinct CDR3 sequences, around 83% of which appear only once. Sequencing was carried out using CD8+ T cells from PBMCs. The receptors stem from a human donor with multiple sclerosis. Each CDR3 is given with its conserved first and last residue. A D gene is named only where the DNA matches it firmly. Clone size is shown for a subset of rows, as once, few, many or a class of expanded clone.

>NA|TRBD1|TRBV28|TRBJ1-4
TGTGCCAGCAGTCAATCTACAGGGGGGGCTAATGAAAAACTGTTTTTT
CASSQSTGGANEKLFF
>NA|NA|TRBV6-1|TRBJ2-5
TGTGCCAGCAGTGGTTCCCTCGGGGGACAAGAGACCCAGTACTTC
CASSGSLGGQETQYF
>NA|NA|TRBV4-1|TRBJ1-1
TGCGCCAGCAGTGGGGGGACCACTGAAGCTTTCTTT
CASSGGTTEAFF
>NA|TRBD1|TRBV5-4|TRBJ2-1
TGTGCCAGCAGCTCCCGGACAGGGGGCTTAGGTGAGCAGTTCTTC
CASSSRTGGLGEQFF
>NA|TRBD2|TRBV5-4|TRBJ2-7
TGTGCCAGCAGCTCAAAACCTAGCGGGACCTACGAGCAGTACTTC
CASSSKPSGTYEQYF
>NA|TRBD2|TRBV30|TRBJ2-1
TGTGCCTGGAGTGAGGCTAGCGGGAGGCACAATGAGCAGTTCTTC
CAWSEASGRHNEQFF
>NA|TRBD2|TRBV2|TRBJ2-1
TGTGCCAGTTCCCCTCTTAGCGGGAGCGGGAATGAGCAGTTCTTC
CASSPLSGSGNEQFF
>NA|TRBD2|TRBV9|TRBJ2-1
TGTGCCAGCAGCGTACCTACTAGCGGGCTCTCCTCCTACAATGAGCAGTTCTTC
CASSVPTSGLSSYNEQFF
>few|NA|TRBV6-1|TRBJ1-5
TGTGCCAGCTTGGTCCTTGGTAGCAATCAGCCCCAGCATTTT
CASLVLGSNQPQHF
>NA|NA|TRBV28|TRBJ2-1
TGTGCCAGCAGTTTTCTAGGTCCCAATTACAATGAGCAGTTCTTC
CASSFLGPNYNEQFF
>once|NA|TRBV19|TRBJ1-1
TGTGCCAGTAACGAAGGCGGCGGTGAAGCTTTCTTT
CASNEGGGEAFF
>NA|TRBD2|TRBV27|TRBJ2-5
TGTGCCAGCAGTTTCCTCCCGGGACTAGCGGGAAAGGAGACCCAGTACTTC
CASSFLPGLAGKETQYF
>NA|NA|TRBV9|TRBJ1-5
TGTGCCAGCAGCTCTGGGGACACCAGCAATCAGCCCCAGCATTTT
CASSSGDTSNQPQHF
>NA|TRBD1|TRBV4-1|TRBJ2-3
TGCGCCAGCAGCCCGGGACAGGTCGTGGATACGCAGTATTTT
CASSPGQVVDTQYF
>once|NA|TRBV29-1|TRBJ1-1
TGCAGCGTTGAAGATGACAGAGAGAACACTGAAGCTTTCTTT
CSVEDDRENTEAFF
>NA|TRBD2|TRBV4-1|TRBJ2-1
TGCGCCAGCGCTAGCGGGGACTACAATGAGCAGTTCTTC
CASASGDYNEQFF
>NA|TRBD2|TRBV9|TRBJ2-1
TGTGCCAGCAGCGTATCAGGAGGACTCGGACTAGCGGGGGGCGGGCATGAGCAGTTCTTC
CASSVSGGLGLAGGGHEQFF
>few|NA|TRBV11-3|TRBJ2-4
TGTGCCAGCAGCGGGGGGGCGCGAGCCAAAAACATTCAGTACTTC
CASSGGARAKNIQYF
>NA|TRBD2|TRBV9|TRBJ2-1
TGTGCCAGCAGCGTAGTGGCTAGCGGGAGTCGTAGGGATGAGCAGTTCTTC
CASSVVASGSRRDEQFF
>NA|NA|TRBV6-5|TRBJ2-5
TGTGCCAGCAGTTACGGGGGGGCCCCTCAAGAGACCCAGTACTTC
CASSYGGAPQETQYF